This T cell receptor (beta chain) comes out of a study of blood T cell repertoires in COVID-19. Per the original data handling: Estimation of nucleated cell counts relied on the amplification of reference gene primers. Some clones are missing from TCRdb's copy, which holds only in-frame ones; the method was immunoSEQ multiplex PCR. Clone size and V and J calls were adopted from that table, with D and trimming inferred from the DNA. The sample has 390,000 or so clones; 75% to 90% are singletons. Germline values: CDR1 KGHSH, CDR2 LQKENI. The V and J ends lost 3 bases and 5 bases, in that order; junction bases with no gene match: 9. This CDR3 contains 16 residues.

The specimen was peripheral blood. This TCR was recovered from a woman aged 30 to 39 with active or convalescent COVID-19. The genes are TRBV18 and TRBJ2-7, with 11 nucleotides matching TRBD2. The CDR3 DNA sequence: TGTGCCAGCTCACCCCTCGGTAGCGGGGGGGCTAACGAGCAGTACTTC. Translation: CASSPLGSGGANEQYF.